This record looks at one T cell receptor beta chain sequence and its context. What it binds is unknown. The data are from a study of beta chain features in type 1 diabetes. At the level of the study: Over all samples combined, fewer than 130,000,000 sorted cells were examined.

Expressed TCRB transcripts got sequenced, as all isolated RNA was reverse transcribed. The repertoire was sequenced with immunoSEQ multiplex PCR; TCRdb's copy has only in-frame clones and lacks some. This sample has around 200,000 clones, with 13% found just once. Per germline, CDR1 SGHDT and CDR2 YYEEEE. This CDR3 is 15 amino acids long. The J segment lost 3 bases and the V segment lost 0 bases, leaving 3 bases of the junction unmatched. Study observations and caveats: High-TCR-expressing cells could be over-represented by cDNA sequencing. Whether TCRB rearrangement is influenced by HLA type was left unresolved in this analysis.

This clonotype was obtained from a woman under 30 in good health. This sequence joins TRBV5-6 and TRBJ2-3, with 8 positions matching TRBD2. Input material: central memory CD4+ T cells from blood. Here the CDR3 reads CASSLVGGGTDTQYF. For the CDR3, the DNA is TGTGCCAGCAGCTTGGTTGGCGGGGGGACAGATACGCAGTATTTT. Supplemented by reference TRBV5-6 and TRBJ2-3, the full variable domain reads DAGVTQSPTHLIKTRGQQVTLRCSPKSGHDTVSWYQQALGQGPQFIFQYYEEEERQRGNFPDRFSGHQFPNYSSELNVNALLLGDSALYLCASSLVGGGTDTQYFGPGTRLTVL.